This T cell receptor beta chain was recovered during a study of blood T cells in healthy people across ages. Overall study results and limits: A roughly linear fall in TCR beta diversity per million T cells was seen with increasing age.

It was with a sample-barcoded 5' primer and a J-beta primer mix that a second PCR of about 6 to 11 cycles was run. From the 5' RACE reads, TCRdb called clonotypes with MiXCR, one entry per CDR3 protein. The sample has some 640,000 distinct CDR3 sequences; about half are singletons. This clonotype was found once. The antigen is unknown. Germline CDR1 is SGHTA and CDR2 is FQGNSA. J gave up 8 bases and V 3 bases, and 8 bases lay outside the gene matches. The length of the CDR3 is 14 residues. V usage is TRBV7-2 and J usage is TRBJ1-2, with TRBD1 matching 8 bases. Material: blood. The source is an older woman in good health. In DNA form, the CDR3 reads TGTGCCAGCAGCTTCGCGCAGGGGGCGGGGGGCTACACCTTC. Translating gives CASSFAQGAGGYTF.